The sequence of this T cell receptor (beta chain) was determined in a study of blood T cells in healthy people across ages. This clonotype occurred many times. The antigen remains undetermined. CDR3 length equals 13 residues. Per germline, CDR1 SEHNR and CDR2 FQNEAQ (reference sequence). V was shortened by 5 bases and J by 5 bases, with 13 bases between the two germline ends. Whole-study findings and limits: Unknown CMV status may confound age-related changes in expanded clones. It was held that the diversity estimates obtained from one million T cells were underestimates.

Sample-barcoded 5' priming and a J-beta primer mix drove a second PCR of about 6 to 12 cycles. The template-switch adaptor was a 5' adaptor with 12 random nucleotides. It tagged each cDNA molecule. TCRdb re-analysed the 5' RACE reads in MiXCR, keeping a single row per CDR3 protein. The table includes over 1.5 million distinct CDR3 sequences, roughly 49% detected once. The chain recombines TRBV7-9 with TRBJ2-7, with D perhaps matching TRBD1 (5 bases). The TCR originated in a woman between 35 and 50 years old in good health. The sequencing input was blood. The CDR3 loop is CASSLDTLDEQYF. The CDR3, as DNA: TGTGCCAGCAGCCTGGACACACTTGACGAGCAGTACTTC.